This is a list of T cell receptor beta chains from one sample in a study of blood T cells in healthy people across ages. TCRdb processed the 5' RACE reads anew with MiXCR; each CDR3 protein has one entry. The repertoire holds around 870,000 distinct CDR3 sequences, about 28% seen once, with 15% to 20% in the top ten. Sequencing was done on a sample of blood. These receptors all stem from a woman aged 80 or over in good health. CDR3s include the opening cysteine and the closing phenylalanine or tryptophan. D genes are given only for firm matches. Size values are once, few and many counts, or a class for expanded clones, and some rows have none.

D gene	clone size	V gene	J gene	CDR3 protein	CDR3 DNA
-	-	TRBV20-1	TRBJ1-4	CSATASHNEKLFF	TGCAGTGCTACGGCCTCCCACAATGAAAAACTGTTTTTT
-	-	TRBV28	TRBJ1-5	CASSFPKKPFNQPQHF	TGTGCCAGCAGTTTTCCTAAAAAACCTTTCAATCAGCCCCAGCATTTT
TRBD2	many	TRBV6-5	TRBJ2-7	CASSYYQGGNYEQYF	TGTGCCAGCAGTTACTACCAGGGAGGGAACTACGAGCAGTACTTC
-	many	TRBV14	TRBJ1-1	CASSLLGPLNTEAFF	TGTGCCAGCAGCCTCCTCGGACCGCTTAACACTGAAGCTTTCTTT
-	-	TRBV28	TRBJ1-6	CASRARGLRDSPLHF	TGTGCCAGCAGGGCACGCGGGCTCAGGGATTCACCCCTCCACTTT
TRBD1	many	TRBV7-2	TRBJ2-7	CASSNRDRGLYEQYF	TGTGCCAGCAGCAACCGGGACAGGGGACTCTACGAGCAGTACTTC
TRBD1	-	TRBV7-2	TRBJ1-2	CASRIPTGGYGYTF	TGTGCCAGCAGGATCCCGACAGGGGGCTACGGCTACACCTTC
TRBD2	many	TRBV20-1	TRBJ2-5	CSAMGASGGQETQYF	TGCAGTGCTATGGGGGCTAGCGGGGGACAAGAGACCCAGTACTTC
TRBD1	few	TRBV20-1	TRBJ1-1	CSALTQGTEAFF	TGCAGTGCTTTAACACAGGGGACTGAAGCTTTCTTT
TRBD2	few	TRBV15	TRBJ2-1	CATSGGRTSGGEDEQFF	TGTGCCACCAGCGGCGGTCGAACTAGCGGGGGGGAGGATGAGCAGTTCTTC
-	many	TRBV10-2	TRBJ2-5	CASRYEAARRWETQYF	TGCGCCAGCAGGTATGAGGCCGCCCGACGGTGGGAGACCCAGTACTTC
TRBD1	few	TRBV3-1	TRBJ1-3	CASSRTGAGNTIYF	TGTGCCAGCAGCCGTACAGGGGCTGGAAACACCATATATTTT
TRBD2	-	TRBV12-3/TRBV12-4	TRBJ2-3	CASSFGGRTDVQYF	TGTGCCAGCAGTTTCGGCGGGAGAACAGATGTGCAGTATTTT
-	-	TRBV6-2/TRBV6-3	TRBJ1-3	CASRKTVSGNTIYF	TGTGCCAGCAGGAAGACAGTCTCTGGAAACACCATATATTTT
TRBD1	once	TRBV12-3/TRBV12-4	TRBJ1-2	CASSSGGADRYTF	TGTGCCAGCAGTTCAGGGGGCGCGGATCGCTACACCTTC
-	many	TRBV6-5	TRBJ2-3	CASSYDAADTQYF	TGTGCCAGCAGTTACGACGCAGCAGATACGCAGTATTTT